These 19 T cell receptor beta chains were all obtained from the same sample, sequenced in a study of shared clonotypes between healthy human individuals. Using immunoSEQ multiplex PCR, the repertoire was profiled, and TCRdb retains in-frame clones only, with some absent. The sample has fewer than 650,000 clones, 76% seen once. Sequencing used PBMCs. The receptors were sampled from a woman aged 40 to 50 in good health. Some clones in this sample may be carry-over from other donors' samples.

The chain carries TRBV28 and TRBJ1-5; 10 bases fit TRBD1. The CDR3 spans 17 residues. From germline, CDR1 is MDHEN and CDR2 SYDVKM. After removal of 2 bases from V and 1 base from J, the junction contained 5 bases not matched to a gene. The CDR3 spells CASSLMGQGRSNQPQHF. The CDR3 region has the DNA TGTGCCAGCAGTTTAATGGGACAGGGGAGGAGCAATCAGCCCCAGCATTTT.

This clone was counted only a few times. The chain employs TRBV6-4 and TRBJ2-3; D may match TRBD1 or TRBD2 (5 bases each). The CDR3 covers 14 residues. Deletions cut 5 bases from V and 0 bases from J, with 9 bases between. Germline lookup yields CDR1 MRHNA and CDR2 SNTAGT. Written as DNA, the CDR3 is TGTGCCAGCAGTCGGGGCGGTAGCACAGATACGCAGTATTTT. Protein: CASSRGGSTDTQYF.

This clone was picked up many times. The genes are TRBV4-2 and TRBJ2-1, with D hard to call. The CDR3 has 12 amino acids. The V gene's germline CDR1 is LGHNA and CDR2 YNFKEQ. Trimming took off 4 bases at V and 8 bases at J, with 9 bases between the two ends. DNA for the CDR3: TGTGCCAGCAGCCTAAACCGGTATGAGCAGTTCTTC. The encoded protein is CASSLNRYEQFF.

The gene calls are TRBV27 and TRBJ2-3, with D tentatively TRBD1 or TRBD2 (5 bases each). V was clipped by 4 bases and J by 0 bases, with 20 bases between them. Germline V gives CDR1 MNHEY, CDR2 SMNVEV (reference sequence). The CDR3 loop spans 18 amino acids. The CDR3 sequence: CASSSLGIDSDSTDTQYF. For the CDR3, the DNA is TGTGCCAGCAGTTCACTAGGCATCGACAGCGACAGCACAGATACGCAGTATTTT.

This CDR3 is CASSLGTSGSIGDTQYF. The CDR3, as DNA: TGCGCCAGCAGCTTAGGGACTAGCGGGAGTATCGGAGATACGCAGTATTTT. The chain joins TRBV5-1 to TRBJ2-3; 14 positions agree with TRBD2. The germline CDR1 and CDR2 sequences are SGHRS and YFSETQ. The CDR3 contains 17 residues. V was clipped by 2 bases and J by 5 bases; unmatched bases: 7.

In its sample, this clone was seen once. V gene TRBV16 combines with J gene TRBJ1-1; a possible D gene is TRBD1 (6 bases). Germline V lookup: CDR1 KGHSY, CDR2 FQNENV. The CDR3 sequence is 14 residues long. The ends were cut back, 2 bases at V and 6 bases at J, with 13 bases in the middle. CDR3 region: CASSQPWTEPEAFF. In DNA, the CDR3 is TGTGCCAGCAGCCAACCCTGGACAGAACCTGAAGCTTTCTTT.

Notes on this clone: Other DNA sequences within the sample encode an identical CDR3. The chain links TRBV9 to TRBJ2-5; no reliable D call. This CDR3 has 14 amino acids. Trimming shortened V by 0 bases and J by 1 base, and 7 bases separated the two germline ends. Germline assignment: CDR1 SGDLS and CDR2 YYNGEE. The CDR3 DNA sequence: TGTGCCAGCAGCGTAGTTGGCAGCCAAGAGACCCAGTACTTC. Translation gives CASSVVGSQETQYF.

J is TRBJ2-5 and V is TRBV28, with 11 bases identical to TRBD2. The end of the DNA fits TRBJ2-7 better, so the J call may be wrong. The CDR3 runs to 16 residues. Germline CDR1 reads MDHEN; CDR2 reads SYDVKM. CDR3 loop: CASSPGGTSGLYEQYF. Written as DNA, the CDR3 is TGTGCCAGCAGTCCTGGGGGGACTAGCGGACTTTACGAGCAGTACTTC.

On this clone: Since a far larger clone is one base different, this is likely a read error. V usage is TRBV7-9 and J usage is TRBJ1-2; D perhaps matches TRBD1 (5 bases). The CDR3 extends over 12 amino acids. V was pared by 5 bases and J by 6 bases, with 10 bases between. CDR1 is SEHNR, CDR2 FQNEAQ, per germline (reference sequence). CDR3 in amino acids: CASSVSGHGYTF. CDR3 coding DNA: TGTGCCAGCAGCGTGTCGGGGCATGGCTACACCTTC.

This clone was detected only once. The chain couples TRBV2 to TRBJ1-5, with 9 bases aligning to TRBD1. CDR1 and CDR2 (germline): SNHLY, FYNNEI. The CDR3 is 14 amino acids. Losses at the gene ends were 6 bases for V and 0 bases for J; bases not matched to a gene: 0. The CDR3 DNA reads TGTGCCAGCAGGACAGGGGGTAGCAATCAGCCCCAGCATTTT. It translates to CASRTGGSNQPQHF. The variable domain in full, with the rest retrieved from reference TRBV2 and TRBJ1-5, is EPEVTQTPSHQVTQMGQEVILRCVPISNHLYFYWYRQILGQKVEFLVSFYNNEISEKSEIFDDQFSVERPDGSNFTLKIRSTKLEDSAMYFCASRTGGSNQPQHFGDGTRLSIL.

CDR3 protein: CAISGAYNEQFF. The CDR3 coding sequence is TGTGCCATCTCAGGGGCCTACAATGAGCAGTTCTTC. The chain couples TRBV10-3 to TRBJ2-1; a possible D gene is TRBD1 (6 bases). V lost 8 bases and J lost 2, with 7 bases in between. The CDR3 is 12 residues long. Germline CDR1 is ENHRY and CDR2 is SYGVKD.

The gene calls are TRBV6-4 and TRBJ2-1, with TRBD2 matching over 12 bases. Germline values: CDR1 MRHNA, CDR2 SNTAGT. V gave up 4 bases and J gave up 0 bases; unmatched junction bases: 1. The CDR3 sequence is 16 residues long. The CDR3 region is CASSASGRASYNEQFF. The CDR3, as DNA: TGTGCCAGCAGTGCTAGCGGGAGGGCCTCCTACAATGAGCAGTTCTTC.

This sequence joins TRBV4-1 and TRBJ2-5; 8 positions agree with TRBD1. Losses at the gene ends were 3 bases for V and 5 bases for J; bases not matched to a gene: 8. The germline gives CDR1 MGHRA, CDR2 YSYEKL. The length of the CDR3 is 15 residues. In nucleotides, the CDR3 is TGCGCCAGCAGCCAGATCGCAGGGGGCGAGGAGACCCAGTACTTC. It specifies CASSQIAGGEETQYF.

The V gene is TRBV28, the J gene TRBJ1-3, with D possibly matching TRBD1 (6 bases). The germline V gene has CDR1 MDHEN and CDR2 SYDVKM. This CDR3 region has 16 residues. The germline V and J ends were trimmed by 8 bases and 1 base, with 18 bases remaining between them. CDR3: CASSPTGRGSGNTIYF. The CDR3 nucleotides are TGTGCCAGCTCTCCTACAGGGAGAGGATCTGGAAACACCATATATTTT. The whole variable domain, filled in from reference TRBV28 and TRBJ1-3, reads DVKVTQSSRYLVKRTGEKVFLECVQDMDHENMFWYRQDPGLGLRLIYFSYDVKMKEKGDIPEGYSVSREKKERFSLILESASTNQTSMYLCASSPTGRGSGNTIYFGEGSWLTVV.

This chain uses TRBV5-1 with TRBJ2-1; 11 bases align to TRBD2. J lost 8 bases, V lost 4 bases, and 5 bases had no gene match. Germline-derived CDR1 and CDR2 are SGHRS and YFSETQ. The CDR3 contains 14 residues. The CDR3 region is CASSPGTSGYEQFF. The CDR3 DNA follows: TGCGCCAGCAGCCCAGGGACTAGCGGATATGAGCAGTTCTTC.

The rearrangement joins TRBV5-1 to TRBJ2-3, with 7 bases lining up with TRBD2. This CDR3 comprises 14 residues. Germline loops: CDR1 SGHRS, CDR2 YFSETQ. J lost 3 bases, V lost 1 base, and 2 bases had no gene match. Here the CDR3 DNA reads TGCGCCAGCAGCTTGCTAGCGGATACAGATACGCAGTATTTT. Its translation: CASSLLADTDTQYF.

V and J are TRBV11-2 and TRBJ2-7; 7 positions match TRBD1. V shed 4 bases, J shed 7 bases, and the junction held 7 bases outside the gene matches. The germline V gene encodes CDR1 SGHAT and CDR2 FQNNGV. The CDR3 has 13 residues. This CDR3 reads CASSSDRVGEQYF. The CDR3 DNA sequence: TGTGCCAGCAGCTCCGACAGGGTGGGGGAGCAGTACTTC.

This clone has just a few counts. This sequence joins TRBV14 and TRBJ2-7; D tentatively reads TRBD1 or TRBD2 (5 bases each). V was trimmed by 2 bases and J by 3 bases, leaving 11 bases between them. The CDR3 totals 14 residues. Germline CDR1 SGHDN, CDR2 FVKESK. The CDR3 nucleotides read TGTGCCAGCAGCCAAAGGGACGGACACTACGAGCAGTACTTC. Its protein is CASSQRDGHYEQYF. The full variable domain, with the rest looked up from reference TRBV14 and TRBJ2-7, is EAGVTQFPSHSVIEKGQTVTLRCDPISGHDNLYWYRRVMGKEIKFLLHFVKESKQDESGMPNNRFLAERTGGTYSTLKVQPAELEDSGVYFCASSQRDGHYEQYFGPGTRLTVT.

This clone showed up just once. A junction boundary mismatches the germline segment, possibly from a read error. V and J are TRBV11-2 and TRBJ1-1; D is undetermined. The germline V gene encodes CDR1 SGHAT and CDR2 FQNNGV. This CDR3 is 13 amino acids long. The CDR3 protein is CASGLGLRDSAFF. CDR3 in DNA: TGTGCCAGCGGCTTAGGTCTTCGGGATTCAGCTTTCTTT.